Following are 29 T cell receptor beta chains from one sample sequenced in a study of blood T cell repertoires in COVID-19. TCRdb's copy holds only in-frame clones and misses some; the assay was immunoSEQ multiplex PCR. The table includes fewer than 400,000 clones, over 85% detected once. The sample consisted of peripheral blood. The receptors were sampled from a young woman with COVID-19, enrolled during active disease.

The chain employs TRBV2 and TRBJ2-3, with 8 bases aligning to TRBD2. This CDR3 is built from 13 residues. The V gene's germline CDR1 is SNHLY and CDR2 FYNNEI. The V gene end was trimmed by 7 bases and the J gene end by 4 bases; junction bases not matched to a gene: 4. The CDR3 coding sequence is TGTGCCAGCAAGGCGGGGGGACCAGATACGCAGTATTTT. Amino acids: CASKAGGPDTQYF.

This clone was found once. V usage is TRBV6-2 or TRBV6-3 and J usage is TRBJ1-1; possible D gene TRBD1, 6 bases. The CDR3 totals 12 residues. Germline CDR1 and CDR2: MNHEY and SVGEGT. V was trimmed by 6 bases and J by 10 bases, leaving 15 bases between them. The CDR3 coding sequence is TGTGCCAGCAGCCTCGGACAGTTTCGAGCTTTCTTT. Protein sequence: CASSLGQFRAFF.

The chain uses TRBV28 and TRBJ2-1; D is unclear. The CDR3 length is 11 residues. Germline V gene data show CDR1 as MDHEN and CDR2 as SYDVKM. V lost 6 bases to trimming and J lost 6 bases, with 6 bases between them. This CDR3 is CASSPSNEQFF. DNA of the CDR3: TGTGCCAGCAGCCCTAGCAATGAGCAGTTCTTC.

This chain links TRBV6-1 with TRBJ2-2; tentatively, D is TRBD2 (5 bases). Trimming shortened V by 3 bases and J by 0 bases, and 11 bases separated the two germline ends. Looked up from germline, CDR1 is MNHNS and CDR2 is SASEGT. The CDR3 covers 16 residues. CDR3 amino acids: CASSDFGLTNTGELFF. The CDR3, as DNA: TGTGCCAGCAGTGATTTCGGACTTACGAACACCGGGGAGCTGTTTTTT.

The rearrangement uses TRBV2 and TRBJ1-6; no clear D gene. V was shortened by 0 bases and J by 0 bases, with 9 bases between the two germline ends. Germline V gene lookup returns CDR1 SNHLY and CDR2 FYNNEI. The CDR3 consists of 17 residues. CDR3 sequence: CASSEADGSSYNSPLHF. In nucleotides, the CDR3 is TGTGCCAGCAGTGAAGCGGACGGGAGCTCCTATAATTCACCCCTCCACTTT.

The V and J genes are TRBV27 and TRBJ2-3; 8 nucleotides align to TRBD1. From germline, CDR1 is MNHEY and CDR2 SMNVEV (reference sequence). The CDR3 has 16 residues. J gave up 3 bases and V 1 base, and 6 bases lay outside the gene matches. CDR3 coding DNA: TGTGCCAGCAGTTTATTCGCAGGGGGCTTGACAGATACGCAGTATTTT. This translates into CASSLFAGGLTDTQYF.

This rearrangement joins TRBV10-3 to TRBJ1-4, with D unresolved. V dropped 4 bases and J dropped 7 bases, with 10 bases sitting between them. The germline V gene encodes CDR1 ENHRY and CDR2 SYGVKD. The CDR3 is 13 residues long. The CDR3 bases are TGTGCCATCAGTGGGGCAGTGAGTGAAAAACTGTTTTTT. Translated, it gives CAISGAVSEKLFF.

This sequence joins TRBV6-6 and TRBJ2-1; maybe TRBD2 (5 bases). Trimming shortened V by 4 bases and J by 5 bases, and 12 bases separated the two germline ends. Germline V lookup: CDR1 MNHNY, CDR2 SVGAGI (reference sequence). There are 14 residues in the CDR3. CDR3 residues: CASSFLRRDNEQFF. For the CDR3, the DNA is TGTGCCAGCAGTTTTCTCAGGCGGGACAATGAGCAGTTCTTC.

The chain is built from TRBV25-1 and TRBJ1-2; a weak D match, TRBD1 (5 bases). The CDR3 length is 13 residues. V lost 3 bases and J 0 bases, leaving 5 bases between the germline ends. Germline loops: CDR1 MGHDK, CDR2 SYGVNS. This CDR3 is CASSETANYGYTF. In nucleotides, the CDR3 is TGTGCCAGCAGTGAGACAGCTAACTATGGCTACACCTTC.

The J gene is TRBJ1-5, the V gene TRBV15; D ambiguous. CDR1 is LNHNV, CDR2 YYDKDF, per germline (reference sequence). Trimming left V 5 bases short and J 2 bases short, with 16 bases between. This CDR3 is 16 amino acids long. The CDR3 DNA follows: TGTGCCACCAGCCGACGCCCGGCCGGGGGCAATCAGCCCCAGCATTTT. This encodes CATSRRPAGGNQPQHF.

In its sample, this clone was seen once. The chain has TRBV28 and TRBJ1-3; D call uncertain. V was shortened by 5 bases and J by 2 bases, with 16 bases between the two germline ends. The germline gives CDR1 MDHEN, CDR2 SYDVKM. CDR3 length: 16 amino acids. CDR3 residues: CASSPGGVRTGNTIYF. The CDR3, as DNA: TGTGCCAGCAGTCCAGGCGGGGTCAGAACTGGAAACACCATATATTTT.

This clone was recorded a few times. Additional DNA sequences in this sample encode the identical CDR3. This rearrangement joins TRBV19 to TRBJ1-5; D call uncertain. V was shortened by 3 bases and J by 2 bases, with 2 bases between the two germline ends. CDR3 length: 12 amino acids. Per germline, CDR1 LNHDA and CDR2 SQIVND (reference sequence). CDR3 in amino acids: CASSIGNQPQHF. As DNA, the CDR3 is TGTGCCAGTAGTATCGGCAATCAGCCCCAGCATTTT.

CDR3 region: CAWAGTGGPEQYF. The CDR3 region has the DNA TGTGCCTGGGCCGGGACAGGGGGACCCGAGCAGTACTTC. The rearrangement uses TRBV30 and TRBJ2-7; 11 bases are shared with TRBD1. Per germline, CDR1 GTSNPN and CDR2 SVGIG (reference sequence). V dropped 5 bases and J dropped 6; count of bases not matched to a gene: 6. This CDR3 has 13 amino acids.

The chain recombines TRBV3-1 (or the pseudogene TRBV3-2) with TRBJ1-5; no clear D. V was cut by 2 bases and J by 5 bases, with 13 bases left in between. CDR3 length equals 15 residues. Per the germline V gene, CDR1 is LGHDT and CDR2 is YNNKEL (reference sequence). This CDR3 reads CASSQNRATHQPQHF. In nucleotides, the CDR3 is TGTGCCAGCAGCCAAAACCGCGCAACGCATCAGCCCCAGCATTTT.

The chain recombines TRBV18 with TRBJ2-5; 8 nucleotides agree with TRBD1. CDR1 is KGHSH and CDR2 is LQKENI in the germline V gene. J lost 4 bases, V lost 3 bases, and 7 bases had no gene match. The length of the CDR3 is 15 residues. The CDR3 sequence is CASSPGQGGGETQYF. The CDR3 coding sequence is TGTGCCAGCTCACCTGGACAGGGTGGAGGAGAGACCCAGTACTTC. The whole variable domain, remainder taken from reference TRBV18 and TRBJ2-5, is NAGVMQNPRHLVRRRGQEARLRCSPMKGHSHVYWYRQLPEEGLKFMVYLQKENIIDESGMPKERFSAEFPKEGPSILRIQQVVRGDSAAYFCASSPGQGGGETQYFGPGTRLLVL.

This rearrangement joins TRBV6-5 to TRBJ2-5; 10 bases match TRBD2. V dropped 6 bases and J dropped 5; count of bases not matched to a gene: 3. This CDR3 is built from 13 residues. Germline V gene lookup returns CDR1 MNHEY and CDR2 SVGAGI. The DNA of the CDR3 is TGTGCCAGCAGACTAGCGGGGAGCGAGACCCAGTACTTC. Translated: CASRLAGSETQYF.

The V and J genes are TRBV3-1 (or the pseudogene TRBV3-2) and TRBJ2-5; D is possibly TRBD2 (7 bases). The germline gives CDR1 LGHDT, CDR2 YNNKEL (reference sequence). V was clipped by 4 bases and J by 3 bases, with 18 bases between them. The CDR3 is 16 residues long. The CDR3 sequence: CASSPNRRGGKETQYF. CDR3 DNA: TGTGCCAGCAGCCCCAATAGGAGGGGGGGGAAAGAGACCCAGTACTTC.

V is TRBV2 and J is TRBJ1-2, with D maybe TRBD1 (6 bases). The V and J ends lost 4 bases and 8 bases respectively, with 14 bases between them. This CDR3 has 13 residues. The germline gives CDR1 SNHLY, CDR2 FYNNEI. The CDR3 nucleotides are TGTGCCAGCAGTGTCTCACAGGGCAGGGGCTACACCTTC. This sequence encodes CASSVSQGRGYTF.

The chain is built from TRBV11-2 and TRBJ1-4, with unresolved D. Germline CDR1 reads SGHAT; CDR2 reads FQNNGV. V was clipped by 3 bases and J by 4 bases, with 9 bases between them. CDR3 length equals 14 residues. CDR3 nucleotide sequence: TGTGCCAGCAGCTTCTCGGGGTTTAATGAAAAACTGTTTTTT. Encoded protein: CASSFSGFNEKLFF.

The chain uses TRBV7-2 and TRBJ2-1, with D maybe TRBD2 (6 bases). CDR3 length: 13 residues. Germline V gene sequence: CDR1 SGHTA, CDR2 FQGNSA. Between the trimmed V and J ends, which lost 6 bases and 10 bases, there was a span of 16 bases. The CDR3 nucleotides read TGTGCCAGCAGTCTAGGATGGGGAGGCGAGCAGTTCTTC. Its translation: CASSLGWGGEQFF. The full variable domain, in which reference TRBV7-2 and TRBJ2-1 provide the parts outside the CDR3, is GAGVSQSPSNKVTEKGKDVELRCDPISGHTALYWYRQSLGQGLEFLIYFQGNSAPDKSGLPSDRFSAERTGGSVSTLTIQRTQQEDSAVYLCASSLGWGGEQFFGPGTRLTVL.

The chain is built from TRBV5-4 and TRBJ2-1; D perhaps matches TRBD2 (7 bases). This CDR3 has 13 amino acids. CDR1 is SGHNT and CDR2 is YYREEE in the germline V gene (reference sequence). Trimming shortened V by 6 bases and J by 4 bases, and 11 bases separated the two germline ends. This chain's CDR3 is CASTRGGYNEQFF. Here the CDR3 DNA reads TGTGCCAGCACTAGGGGGGGTTACAATGAGCAGTTCTTC.

The chain links TRBV19 to TRBJ1-1, with 7 bases aligning to TRBD1. Losses at the gene ends were 10 bases for V and 1 base for J; bases not matched to a gene: 6. In germline, CDR1 is LNHDA, CDR2 SQIVND (reference sequence). This CDR3 region has 13 residues. The CDR3 nucleotides are TGTGCCACTCGATACAGGGGGAACACTGAAGCTTTCTTT. Protein: CATRYRGNTEAFF.

The chain links TRBV29-1 to TRBJ1-2, with 9 bases that match TRBD1. CDR1 SQVTM and CDR2 ANQGSEA come from the germline V gene. V dropped 6 bases and J dropped 4; count of bases not matched to a gene: 9. This CDR3 is 14 amino acids long. CDR3 region: CSVGDRARGYGYTF. The CDR3 DNA reads as TGCAGCGTCGGGGACAGGGCTCGGGGCTATGGCTACACCTTC.

The V and J genes are TRBV6-5 and TRBJ2-4; 10 nucleotides line up with TRBD1. The CDR3 totals 15 residues. V shed 5 bases, J shed 1 base, and the junction held 2 bases outside the gene matches. CDR1 and CDR2 from the germline V gene are MNHEY and SVGAGI. The CDR3 DNA follows: TGTGCCAGCAGTACGGACAGGGGGGCCAAAAACATTCAGTACTTC. Encoded protein: CASSTDRGAKNIQYF.

The chain uses TRBV19 and TRBJ2-1; D perhaps matches TRBD2 (5 bases). V lost 6 bases and J 4 bases, leaving 13 bases between the germline ends. The germline CDR1 and CDR2 sequences are LNHDA and SQIVND (reference sequence). The CDR3 has 14 amino acids. This chain's CDR3 is CASSKGSGYNEQFF. CDR3 sequence (DNA): TGTGCCAGTAGCAAGGGAAGCGGATACAATGAGCAGTTCTTC.

The rearrangement links TRBV2 to TRBJ1-5; 9 positions agree with TRBD1. The CDR3 sequence is 15 residues long. The V gene end was trimmed by 3 bases and the J gene end by 6 bases; junction bases not matched to a gene: 6. Germline V gene lookup returns CDR1 SNHLY and CDR2 FYNNEI. In DNA, the CDR3 is TGTGCCAGCAGTGATAGGGGGACAGGGTTTCAGCCCCAGCATTTT. It is translated as CASSDRGTGFQPQHF. The full variable domain, completed using reference TRBV2 and TRBJ1-5, is EPEVTQTPSHQVTQMGQEVILRCVPISNHLYFYWYRQILGQKVEFLVSFYNNEISEKSEIFDDQFSVERPDGSNFTLKIRSTKLEDSAMYFCASSDRGTGFQPQHFGDGTRLSIL.

The V gene is TRBV29-1, the J gene TRBJ2-3; TRBD2 matches at 10 bases. The V segment lost 5 bases and the J segment 5 bases; nucleotides outside the gene matches: 4. CDR1 SQVTM and CDR2 ANQGSEA come from the germline V gene. CDR3 length: 13 residues. CDR3 sequence reads: CSVSGGALDTQYF. The DNA for the CDR3 is TGCAGCGTTAGCGGGGGGGCCTTAGATACGCAGTATTTT.

The chain carries TRBV7-9 and TRBJ1-1; no clear D gene. There are 18 residues in the CDR3. Germline V gene data show CDR1 as SEHNR and CDR2 as FQNEAQ (reference sequence). Trimming shortened V by 4 bases and J by 0 bases, and 21 bases separated the two germline ends. The CDR3 nucleotides are TGTGCCAGCAGCTCGACCCCTTTCGGGGTATCTATGAACACTGAAGCTTTCTTT. Residues: CASSSTPFGVSMNTEAFF.

The chain joins TRBV2 to TRBJ2-7; weak D call: TRBD2 (6 bases). Trimming took 6 bases from V and 0 from J, leaving 12 bases between them. Germline V gives CDR1 SNHLY, CDR2 FYNNEI. The CDR3 spans 14 residues. The CDR3 sequence: CASSAGLRSYEQYF. The CDR3 DNA is TGTGCCAGCAGCGCGGGACTCCGCTCCTACGAGCAGTACTTC.